The 5 T cell receptor beta chains below were found in one sample sequenced in a study of PD-L1 blockade in urothelial cancer. Some clones are missing from TCRdb's copy, which holds only in-frame ones; the method was immunoSEQ multiplex PCR. In the table there are about 40,000 clones, around 80% of which are singletons. This sample comprised PBMCs, obtained around atezolizumab (anti-PD-L1) treatment. The receptors were sampled from a man aged 60 to 75 with urothelial cancer.

The V gene is TRBV28, the J gene TRBJ2-3; a possible D gene is TRBD1 (5 bases). Trimming took off 5 bases at V and 1 base at J, with 13 bases between the two ends. CDR1 is MDHEN and CDR2 is SYDVKM in the germline V gene. The CDR3 sequence is 15 residues long. CDR3: CASSPRTRGTDTQYF. In nucleotides, the CDR3 is TGTGCCAGCAGTCCAAGGACACGGGGCACAGATACGCAGTATTTT.

The V and J genes are TRBV18 and TRBJ2-3; 8 nucleotides align to TRBD1. V dropped 0 bases and J dropped 2; count of bases not matched to a gene: 7. Germline CDR1 and CDR2: KGHSH and LQKENI. The CDR3 contains 17 residues. The DNA for the CDR3 is TGTGCCAGCTCACCACCGCTGACAGGGGATCCCACAGATACGCAGTATTTT. Its translation: CASSPPLTGDPTDTQYF. The whole variable domain, remainder taken from reference TRBV18 and TRBJ2-3, is NAGVMQNPRHLVRRRGQEARLRCSPMKGHSHVYWYRQLPEEGLKFMVYLQKENIIDESGMPKERFSAEFPKEGPSILRIQQVVRGDSAAYFCASSPPLTGDPTDTQYFGPGTRLTVL.

V and J are TRBV5-1 and TRBJ1-4, with 7 bases identical to TRBD1. The CDR3 extends over 15 amino acids. Germline V lookup: CDR1 SGHRS, CDR2 YFSETQ. Trimming at V came to 0 bases and at J to 3 bases, leaving 2 bases not matched to a gene. CDR3 DNA: TGCGCCAGCAGCTTGGGCCAGGGGGCTAATGAAAAACTGTTTTTT. The encoded protein is CASSLGQGANEKLFF.

V gene TRBV6-1 combines with J gene TRBJ2-1, with D possibly matching TRBD1 (5 bases). In germline, CDR1 is MNHNS, CDR2 SASEGT. V shed 5 bases and J shed 12 bases, with 11 bases lying between them. The CDR3 spans 11 residues. The CDR3 sequence: CASSYGRGQFF. The CDR3 bases are TGTGCCAGCAGTTACGGAAGGGGGCAGTTCTTC.

This chain links TRBV6-1 with TRBJ2-5; 9 bases agree with TRBD1. The CDR3 consists of 15 residues. The V and J ends lost 5 bases and 5 bases, in that order; junction bases with no gene match: 9. Germline-derived CDR1 and CDR2 are MNHNS and SASEGT. Written as DNA, the CDR3 is TGTGCCAGCAGTAGTTCAGGACAGGGGCTGGAGACCCAGTACTTC. As protein: CASSSSGQGLETQYF.